This T cell receptor beta chain comes out of a study of control samples from healthy donors and cancer patients. V dropped 3 bases and J dropped 4; count of bases not matched to a gene: 17. This CDR3 is built from 18 residues. Germline V gene lookup returns CDR1 SGHDT and CDR2 YYEEEE. Data came from immunoSEQ multiplex PCR; TCRdb stores just in-frame clones and leaves some out. The top ten clones hold about 0.99% of a sample with about 57,000 clones, 80% to 95% of them seen once. The genes are TRBV5-6 and TRBJ2-3, with TRBD1 matching over 7 bases. Input material: PBMCs. This clonotype was sampled from a man aged 25-45 years with colorectal cancer. This CDR3 is CASSSRDSGFLGADTQYF. The CDR3 DNA follows: TGTGCCAGCAGCTCCCGGGACAGTGGTTTTTTGGGCGCAGATACGCAGTATTTT.